The next 25 T cell receptor beta chains were all read from a single sample in a study of blood T cell repertoires in COVID-19. Produced via immunoSEQ multiplex PCR; TCRdb's table is partial and in-frame only. The sample contains under 110,000 clones, about 84% of which appear only once. What was sequenced was peripheral blood. All receptors come from a woman in her sixties with acute or convalescent COVID-19.

The rearrangement links TRBV7-9 to TRBJ1-1; maybe TRBD1 (6 bases). The germline V gene has CDR1 SEHNR and CDR2 FQNEAQ (reference sequence). V was clipped by 7 bases and J by 2 bases, with 14 bases between them. This CDR3 has 14 residues. The CDR3 DNA is TGTGCCAGCACCTCCGACAGGCGAAACACTGAAGCTTTCTTT. Its protein is CASTSDRRNTEAFF.

The gene calls are TRBV5-8 and TRBJ2-2, with 8 positions matching TRBD1. V lost 4 bases, J lost 4 bases, and 6 bases stayed unmatched. In germline, CDR1 is SGHTS, CDR2 YDEGEE. This CDR3 is 15 amino acids long. As DNA, the CDR3 is TGTGCCAGCAGCACTGGACAGGGAAGCACCGGGGAGCTGTTTTTT. Residues: CASSTGQGSTGELFF.

V gene TRBV19 combines with J gene TRBJ2-3; D is possibly TRBD2 (5 bases). V was shortened by 5 bases and J by 2 bases, with 20 bases between the two germline ends. The CDR3 sequence is 17 residues long. CDR1 is LNHDA and CDR2 is SQIVND in the germline V gene (reference sequence). This CDR3 is CASSPGGRAEFTDTQYF. The CDR3 bases are TGTGCCAGTAGTCCCGGCGGGCGAGCGGAGTTCACAGATACGCAGTATTTT.

The V gene is TRBV7-9, the J gene TRBJ2-1; 9 nucleotides agree with TRBD2. V gave up 1 base and J gave up 6 bases; unmatched junction bases: 4. Germline CDR1 and CDR2: SEHNR and FQNEAQ (reference sequence). The CDR3 runs 15 residues. The CDR3 nucleotides read TGTGCCAGCAGCTTAGTTTCACTAGCGGGCAATGAGCAGTTCTTC. It translates to CASSLVSLAGNEQFF.

This chain uses TRBV5-1 with TRBJ1-5, with 7 bases aligning to TRBD1. With 4 bases clipped from V and 5 bases from J, the junction kept 9 bases outside the gene matches. The CDR3 length is 15 residues. Per germline, CDR1 SGHRS and CDR2 YFSETQ. The CDR3 loop reads CASSRDSPRDQPQHF. CDR3 nucleotides: TGCGCCAGCAGCCGGGACAGCCCTCGGGATCAGCCCCAGCATTTT.

The chain employs TRBV12-3 or TRBV12-4 and TRBJ2-3; D gene ambiguous. The CDR3 length is 13 residues. The V end lost 10 bases, the J end lost 2 bases, and 13 bases lay between the germline ends. CDR3 bases: TGTGCCACGAAACGACACGCCACAGATACGCAGTATTTT. It encodes CATKRHATDTQYF.

This chain uses TRBV5-1 with TRBJ2-1, with D possibly being TRBD1 (6 bases). Germline V gene sequence: CDR1 SGHRS, CDR2 YFSETQ. V gave up 4 bases and J gave up 0 bases, with 20 bases separating them. The CDR3 covers 18 residues. The CDR3 here is CASSTEPLGQSSYNEQFF. The CDR3 region has the DNA TGCGCCAGCAGCACGGAACCCCTCGGACAGAGCTCCTACAATGAGCAGTTCTTC.

The chain couples TRBV7-9 to TRBJ1-1; D perhaps matches TRBD1 (5 bases). Germline V lookup: CDR1 SEHNR, CDR2 FQNEAQ (reference sequence). The CDR3 extends over 14 amino acids. V was pared by 2 bases and J by 0 bases, with 7 bases between. CDR3 sequence (DNA): TGTGCCAGCAGCTTAAAGGGGTTGAACACTGAAGCTTTCTTT. This gives the protein CASSLKGLNTEAFF.

This chain uses TRBV23-1 with TRBJ1-3, with 12 bases fitting TRBD1. TRBV23-1 qualifies as an ORF whose function is uncertain. The CDR3 is 19 amino acids. V lost 6 bases and J lost 0; bases outside the gene matches: 12. CDR3 bases: TGCGCCAGCAGACTGAGGAGGGACAGGGGGCCCACCTCTGGAAACACCATATATTTT. Translation gives CASRLRRDRGPTSGNTIYF.

This clone appeared once. The J gene is TRBJ2-7, the V gene TRBV30; 10 nucleotides match TRBD2. The CDR3 contains 12 residues. CDR1 GTSNPN and CDR2 SVGIG come from the germline V gene (reference sequence). V shed 4 bases and J 7 bases; nucleotides not matched to a gene: 4. The CDR3 loop is CAWTRGLAEQYF. The CDR3 region has the DNA TGTGCCTGGACAAGGGGACTAGCGGAGCAGTACTTC.

To note about this clone: Distinct nucleotide sequences in the sample also encode this CDR3. This chain joins TRBV5-1 and TRBJ2-2; 13 bases are shared with TRBD2. CDR1 and CDR2 from the germline V gene are SGHRS and YFSETQ. CDR3 length: 15 amino acids. J was trimmed by 8 bases and V by 4 bases; bases with no gene match: 5. CDR3 DNA: TGCGCCAGCAGCCCGGGGACTAGCGGGGCGGGGGAGCTGTTTTTT. Protein: CASSPGTSGAGELFF.

The CDR3 loop is CASSLNSVTQETQYF. CDR3 nucleotides: TGTGCCAGCAGCTTGAATAGCGTAACCCAAGAGACCCAGTACTTC. The chain uses TRBV5-4 and TRBJ2-5, with D perhaps TRBD2 (5 bases). With 1 base removed from V and 1 base from J, the gap between germline ends came to 11 bases. The CDR3 runs to 15 residues. Germline CDR1 and CDR2: SGHNT and YYREEE (reference sequence).

The V gene is TRBV5-1, the J gene TRBJ2-1; D may be TRBD2 (6 bases). Trimming left V 0 bases short and J 0 bases short, with 7 bases between. Germline CDR1 and CDR2: SGHRS and YFSETQ. This CDR3 spans 15 amino acids. The CDR3 loop reads CASSLVADSYNEQFF. CDR3 nucleotide sequence: TGCGCCAGCAGCTTGGTAGCGGACTCCTACAATGAGCAGTTCTTC.

The chain uses TRBV28 and TRBJ2-7; 11 nucleotides align to TRBD2. The CDR3 spans 17 residues. Germline CDR1 reads MDHEN; CDR2 reads SYDVKM. V shed 5 bases, J shed 0 bases, and the junction held 9 bases outside the gene matches. Written as DNA, the CDR3 is TGTGCCAGCAGTCCTAGCGGGAGGAGTCTTTTCTCCTACGAGCAGTACTTC. It codes for CASSPSGRSLFSYEQYF.

This clone has a handful of counts. This rearrangement joins TRBV28 to TRBJ2-2; TRBD1 matches 7 bases. V gave up 2 bases and J gave up 7 bases; unmatched junction bases: 4. Germline values: CDR1 MDHEN, CDR2 SYDVKM. The CDR3 runs to 14 residues. The CDR3 nucleotides read TGTGCCAGCAGTTTAAGGGCAGGGGGCGGGGAGCTGTTTTTT. It encodes CASSLRAGGGELFF.

This chain links TRBV5-6 with TRBJ2-4, with 7 positions matching TRBD1. Germline lookup yields CDR1 SGHDT and CDR2 YYEEEE. This CDR3 is 16 amino acids long. Trimming cost V 1 base and J 0 bases; bases outside gene matches: 4. CDR3 in DNA: TGTGCCAGCAGCTTGACAGGGGACGTAGCCAAAAACATTCAGTACTTC. Translating gives CASSLTGDVAKNIQYF.

The chain recombines TRBV2 with TRBJ1-1; D is possibly TRBD1 (5 bases). CDR1 is SNHLY and CDR2 is FYNNEI in the germline V gene. The CDR3 runs 13 residues. Between the trimmed V and J ends, which lost 6 bases and 1 base, there was a span of 9 bases. The CDR3 sequence is CASSVTENTEAFF. The CDR3 DNA reads as TGTGCCAGCAGCGTGACAGAGAACACTGAAGCTTTCTTT.

This clone was counted once. The rearrangement links TRBV3-1 (or the pseudogene TRBV3-2) to TRBJ1-2; TRBD1 might be the D (5 bases). The germline V gene encodes CDR1 LGHDT and CDR2 YNNKEL (reference sequence). This CDR3 is built from 13 residues. Trimming pared 1 base from V and 7 bases from J, leaving 10 bases between. Here the CDR3 reads CASSQGRDSGYTF. CDR3 DNA sequence: TGTGCCAGCAGCCAAGGCCGGGACTCTGGCTACACCTTC.

The chain links TRBV2 to TRBJ1-5; D may be TRBD1 (5 bases). The CDR3 extends over 12 amino acids. Germline V gene data show CDR1 as SNHLY and CDR2 as FYNNEI. V lost 2 bases, J lost 7 bases, and 6 bases lay in between. CDR3: CASSERGQPQHF. CDR3 bases: TGTGCCAGCAGTGAAAGGGGCCAGCCCCAGCATTTT. Based on the CDR3 plus reference TRBV2 and TRBJ1-5, the full variable domain is EPEVTQTPSHQVTQMGQEVILRCVPISNHLYFYWYRQILGQKVEFLVSFYNNEISEKSEIFDDQFSVERPDGSNFTLKIRSTKLEDSAMYFCASSERGQPQHFGDGTRLSIL.

This chain joins TRBV5-1 and TRBJ1-2, with a tentative D call TRBD1 (6 bases). This CDR3 has 14 amino acids. V was pared by 4 bases and J by 4 bases, with 14 bases between. The germline CDR1 and CDR2 sequences are SGHRS and YFSETQ. The CDR3 DNA sequence: TGCGCCAGCAGCAGCATACAGGGTTCCTATGGCTACACCTTC. Its protein product is CASSSIQGSYGYTF. The full variable domain, with the rest looked up from reference TRBV5-1 and TRBJ1-2, is KAGVTQTPRYLIKTRGQQVTLSCSPISGHRSVSWYQQTPGQGLQFLFEYFSETQRNKGNFPGRFSGRQFSNSRSEMNVSTLELGDSALYLCASSSIQGSYGYTFGSGTRLTVV.

The chain recombines TRBV2 with TRBJ1-1; D unresolved. Looked up from germline, CDR1 is SNHLY and CDR2 is FYNNEI. Trimming removed 5 bases from V and 1 base from J, with 5 bases in between. CDR3 size: 12 residues. CDR3: CASSRQNTEAFF. CDR3 sequence (DNA): TGTGCCAGCAGTCGACAGAACACTGAAGCTTTCTTT.

Written as DNA, the CDR3 is TGTGCCAGCAGCTTACAGGGCACTGAAGCTTTCTTT. Translating gives CASSLQGTEAFF. The J gene is TRBJ1-1, the V gene TRBV21-1; TRBD1 is taken as the D call from the table, unchecked against the DNA. TRBV21-1 is shown as a pseudogene. The CDR3 runs 12 residues.

The chain carries TRBV5-6 and TRBJ1-3; D gene ambiguous. The ends were cut back, 3 bases at V and 3 bases at J, with 13 bases in the middle. The CDR3 runs to 15 residues. Per the germline V gene, CDR1 is SGHDT and CDR2 is YYEEEE. The chain's CDR3 is CASSSAVEFGNTIYF. The CDR3 DNA reads TGTGCCAGCAGCTCAGCGGTGGAATTTGGAAACACCATATATTTT.

V usage is TRBV28 and J usage is TRBJ2-3, with 7 bases identical to TRBD1. This CDR3 comprises 15 residues. Germline trimming cut 5 bases from V and 0 bases from J; bases unmatched to any gene: 5. Germline V gene sequence: CDR1 MDHEN, CDR2 SYDVKM. The CDR3, as DNA: TGTGCCAGCAGTATACAGGGGCTGAGCACAGATACGCAGTATTTT. Its translation is CASSIQGLSTDTQYF.

This clone was seen a handful of times. The V gene is TRBV27, the J gene TRBJ1-6; D unclear. V was cut by 7 bases and J by 0 bases, with 13 bases left in between. The CDR3 spans 16 residues. Germline V gene lookup returns CDR1 MNHEY and CDR2 SMNVEV (reference sequence). CDR3 in DNA: TGTGCCAGCACCCCCCTAGGCAGCTCCTATAATTCACCCCTCCACTTT. Translation gives CASTPLGSSYNSPLHF.